This passage covers 8 T cell receptor beta chains from one sample sequenced in a study of cytomegalovirus exposure and HLA in healthy donors. The PCR used 60 Vbeta and 13 Jbeta primers. Using immunoSEQ multiplex PCR, the repertoire was profiled, and TCRdb retains in-frame clones only, with some absent. This sample carries 150,000 to 200,000 clones, around 76% of them seen once, and the ten largest clones take roughly 2.5%. Sequenced material: PBMCs. All receptors derive from a woman in her twenties or thirties in good health and CMV-seropositive.

This chain links TRBV10-1 with TRBJ1-2; D possibly corresponds to TRBD1 (6 bases). Germline lookup yields CDR1 WNHNN and CDR2 SYGVQD (reference sequence). Trimming removed 6 bases at V and 1 base at J, with 9 bases between. The CDR3 consists of 13 residues. The CDR3 reads CASSPDSNYGYTF. The CDR3 DNA is TGCGCCAGCAGCCCGGACAGTAACTATGGCTACACCTTC.

The chain combines TRBV28 with TRBJ1-4; 8 positions agree with TRBD1. This CDR3 spans 18 amino acids. V shed 2 bases and J 4 bases; nucleotides not matched to a gene: 12. Germline values: CDR1 MDHEN, CDR2 SYDVKM. DNA for the CDR3: TGTGCCAGCAGTTTAGTCGCCCCCAGGGGGCGGGTTAATGAAAAACTGTTTTTT. Translated, it gives CASSLVAPRGRVNEKLFF.

The chain combines TRBV28 with TRBJ1-4, with 8 positions matching TRBD1. Trimming removed 5 bases from V and 9 bases from J; junction bases left unmatched: 11. Per the germline V gene, CDR1 is MDHEN and CDR2 is SYDVKM. CDR3 length: 15 amino acids. CDR3 region: CASSAGTGLTQKLFF. CDR3 DNA sequence: TGTGCCAGCAGTGCCGGGACAGGACTCACCCAAAAACTGTTTTTT.

This sequence joins TRBV7-8 and TRBJ2-2; D is undetermined. CDR3 length: 12 amino acids. Germline loops: CDR1 SGHVS, CDR2 FQNEAQ. V was cut by 6 bases and J by 6 bases, with 8 bases left in between. The CDR3 region is CASSPGSGELFF. The CDR3, as DNA: TGTGCCAGCAGTCCCGGGTCCGGGGAGCTGTTTTTT.

V gene TRBV30 combines with J gene TRBJ2-5; TRBD1 aligns across 9 bases. V was clipped by 6 bases and J by 5 bases; unmatched bases: 4. The CDR3 spans 12 residues. Germline values: CDR1 GTSNPN, CDR2 SVGIG (reference sequence). The CDR3 DNA is TGTGCCTGCTCACAGGGGGCCGAGACCCAGTACTTC. This sequence encodes CACSQGAETQYF.

This chain joins TRBV27 and TRBJ2-2; TRBD2 might be the D (7 bases). Trimming took 2 bases from V and 1 from J, leaving 17 bases between them. The CDR3 length is 18 residues. Looked up from germline, CDR1 is MNHEY and CDR2 is SMNVEV (reference sequence). CDR3 loop: CASSLGRGRGQNTGELFF. DNA for the CDR3: TGTGCCAGCAGTTTAGGGCGGGGGCGGGGGCAGAACACCGGGGAGCTGTTTTTT.

V usage is TRBV18 and J usage is TRBJ2-7; 7 bases are a match to TRBD1. Germline V gene data show CDR1 as KGHSH and CDR2 as LQKENI. The V and J ends lost 0 bases and 3 bases, in that order; junction bases with no gene match: 2. The CDR3 loop spans 14 amino acids. CDR3 residues: CASSPPWDSYEQYF. The DNA for the CDR3 is TGTGCCAGCTCACCACCGTGGGACAGCTACGAGCAGTACTTC.

V gene TRBV28 combines with J gene TRBJ2-7; the D gene is possibly TRBD2 (5 bases). The CDR3 extends over 14 amino acids. V lost 2 bases to trimming and J lost 2 bases, with 10 bases between them. From germline, CDR1 is MDHEN and CDR2 SYDVKM. The CDR3 spells CASSLRPGTYEQYF. In nucleotides, the CDR3 is TGTGCCAGCAGTTTAAGGCCCGGGACCTACGAGCAGTACTTC.